The rows below give T cell receptor beta chains drawn from one sample of a study of cytomegalovirus exposure and HLA in healthy donors. Repertoires were generated with immunoSEQ multiplex PCR, while TCRdb's copy carries only in-frame clones and drops some. The sample holds around 150,000 clones; around 84% are singletons and the top ten take under 2%. Material for sequencing was PBMCs. The origin of the receptors is a man aged 18 to 35 in good health and CMV-seronegative. CDR3s include the opening cysteine and the closing phenylalanine or tryptophan. A D gene is named only where the DNA matches it firmly. Where a row states a size, it is once, few, many or the class of an expanded clone; other rows omit it.

j_call d_call v_call clone_size cdr3_length cdr3_nt cdr3_aa
TRBJ2-7 - TRBV27 - 17 TGTGCCAGCAGTTACCGGAGAACCTCAAGGGGCCCTTACGAGCAGTACTTC CASSYRRTSRGPYEQYF
TRBJ1-3 - TRBV6-1 - 17 TGTGCCAGCAGCGAATCGGGACACTGGGACTCTGGAAACACCATATATTTT CASSESGHWDSGNTIYF
TRBJ2-7 - TRBV4-2 - 15 TGTGCCAGCAGCCAAGATGGAGGACGGGCCGGCGAGCAGTACTTC CASSQDGGRAGEQYF
TRBJ2-7 - TRBV7-9 - 11 TGTTCCAGCAGCTTATCAGACGAGCAGTACTTC CSSSLSDEQYF
TRBJ2-3 - TRBV5-1 - 15 TGCGCCAGCAGCTTCAGGGGAAGTGACACAGATACGCAGTATTTT CASSFRGSDTDTQYF
TRBJ2-3 - TRBV4-2 few 14 TGTGCCAGCAGCCACTGGGGCGGGGTAGATACGCAGTATTTT CASSHWGGVDTQYF
TRBJ2-7 - TRBV14 - 12 TGTGCCAGCAGCCAAGATTGGCGGGAGCAGTACTTC CASSQDWREQYF
TRBJ1-4 TRBD1 TRBV7-2 - 16 TGTGCCAGCAGCTTAGACAGGGGCCCAACTAATGAAAAACTGTTTTTT CASSLDRGPTNEKLFF
TRBJ2-1 TRBD1 TRBV28 - 16 TGTGCCAGCAGTTTAGGACAGGGGTTCTCCTACAATGAGCAGCTCTTC CASSLGQGFSYNEQLF
TRBJ2-7 TRBD1 TRBV7-9 - 16 TGTTCCAGCAGCTACAGTGGGACAGGGATCTCCTACGAGCAGTACTTC CSSSYSGTGISYEQYF
TRBJ1-1 - TRBV5-4 - 13 TGTGCCAGCAGCTTGCGGGGGGACACTGAAGCTTTCTTT CASSLRGDTEAFF
TRBJ1-5 - TRBV28 few 14 TGTGCCAGCAGCGAACAGGGCCCCGTACAGCCCCAGCATTTT CASSEQGPVQPQHF
TRBJ2-7 - TRBV28 - 16 TGTGCCAGCAGTCCAGTGGAGGGGGCGCGCATCTACGAGCAGTACTTC CASSPVEGARIYEQYF
TRBJ1-1 - TRBV4-1 once 15 TGCGCCAGCAGCCAAGTCGCAGATATGAACACTGAAGCTTTCTTT CASSQVADMNTEAFF
TRBJ1-2 TRBD1 TRBV5-6 - 14 TGTGCCAGCAGCACTGGGACAGGGGGCTATGGCTACACCTTC CASSTGTGGYGYTF
TRBJ1-5 - TRBV4-1 - 13 TGCGCCAGCAGCCAAGAGAGGCCCAGCGTCCAGCATTTT CASSQERPSVQHF
TRBJ1-1 - TRBV18 - 13 TGTGCCAGCTCACCACCAGCAGGGCTTGAAGCTTTCTTT CASSPPAGLEAFF
TRBJ2-5 - TRBV2 - 11 TGTGCCAGCAGTGCCGTGGAGACCCAGTACTTC CASSAVETQYF
TRBJ2-7 - TRBV2 - 13 TGTGCCAGCAGTCCGGACTACTCGGATGAGCAGTGCTTC CASSPDYSDEQCF
TRBJ2-6 - TRBV7-8 - 18 TGTGCCAGCAGCATTCTTAGGGGTCCCCCCTCTGGGGCCAACGTCCTGACTTTC CASSILRGPPSGANVLTF
TRBJ1-3 - TRBV6-1 - 14 TGTGCCAGCAGTGAAGTGAGCTCTGGAAACACCATATATTTT CASSEVSSGNTIYF
TRBJ1-1 - TRBV7-2 few 14 TGTGCCAGCAGCTTGGCTTCACCAAACACTGAAGCTTTCTTT CASSLASPNTEAFF
TRBJ2-7 - TRBV5-4 - 14 TGTGCCAGCAGGGAGGGAGAAGGGTCCTACGAGCAGTACTTC CASREGEGSYEQYF
TRBJ2-7 - TRBV5-6 once 12 TGTGCCAGCAGCTCACAGGGTTACGAGCAGTACTTC CASSSQGYEQYF
TRBJ1-5 TRBD1 TRBV19 - 14 TGTGCCAGTAGGAATGGACAGGGAAATCAGCCCCAGCATTTT CASRNGQGNQPQHF
TRBJ1-6 - TRBV4-3 few 16 TGCGCCAGCAGCCAAGATCGGGGTCCTTGGGGATCACCCCTCCACTTT CASSQDRGPWGSPLHF
TRBJ2-3 - TRBV2 - 18 TGTGCCAGCAGTGAAACGATCTGGGGGGAGCGATACACAGATACGCAGTATTTT CASSETIWGERYTDTQYF
TRBJ1-5 - TRBV28 - 18 TGTGCCAGCAGTTTACCTCGGGACTTTTGGGGAAGCAATCAGCCCCAGCATTTT CASSLPRDFWGSNQPQHF
TRBJ1-2 - TRBV25-1 - 12 TGTGCCAGCAGGGGACTTAACTATGGCTACACCTTC CASRGLNYGYTF
TRBJ2-7 - TRBV12-5 - 13 TGTGCTAGTGGTTTGGGTCAGGGCTACGAGCAGTACTTC CASGLGQGYEQYF
TRBJ1-2 TRBD1 TRBV15 - 14 TGTGCCACCAGCAGGAGAGGGACAGCTTATGGCTACACCTTC CATSRRGTAYGYTF
TRBJ2-2 - TRBV5-1 - 17 TGCGCCAGCAGCCCTGGGTCCGGGACACCGAACACCGGGGAGCTGTTTTTT CASSPGSGTPNTGELFF
TRBJ1-5 - TRBV27 - 13 TGTGCCAGCAGTACCCGGGAAAATCAGCCCCAGCATTTT CASSTRENQPQHF
TRBJ2-7 - TRBV7-9 - 15 TGTTCCAGCAGCTTAGGCCCAGGAAGCTCCTACGAGCAGTACTTC CSSSLGPGSSYEQYF
TRBJ2-7 - TRBV5-1 - 14 TGCGCCAGCACCCCCGTGGGGGCGGCCTACGAGCAGTACTTC CASTPVGAAYEQYF
TRBJ2-5 TRBD1 TRBV6-5 - 14 TGTGCCAGCAGTACCGGGACAGGACAAGAGACCCAGTACTTC CASSTGTGQETQYF
TRBJ2-2 - TRBV27 - 11 TGTGCCAGCGGACTCACCGGGGAGCTGTTTTTT CASGLTGELFF